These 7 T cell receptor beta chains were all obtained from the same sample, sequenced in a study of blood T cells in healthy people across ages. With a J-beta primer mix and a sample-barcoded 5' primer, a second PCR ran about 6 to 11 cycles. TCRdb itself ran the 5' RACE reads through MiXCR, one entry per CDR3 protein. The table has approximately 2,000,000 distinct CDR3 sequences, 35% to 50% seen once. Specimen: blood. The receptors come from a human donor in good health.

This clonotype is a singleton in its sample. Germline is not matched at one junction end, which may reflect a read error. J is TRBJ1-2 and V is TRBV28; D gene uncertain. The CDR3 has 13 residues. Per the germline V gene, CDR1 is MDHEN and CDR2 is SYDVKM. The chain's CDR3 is CVSSFLRPSGYTF. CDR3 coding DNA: TGTGTCAGCAGTTTTCTTAGACCGTCTGGCTACACCTTC.

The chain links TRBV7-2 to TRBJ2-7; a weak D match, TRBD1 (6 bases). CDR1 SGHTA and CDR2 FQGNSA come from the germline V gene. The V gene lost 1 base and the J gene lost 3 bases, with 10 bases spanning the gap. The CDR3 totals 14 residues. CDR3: CASSLGTAIYEQYF. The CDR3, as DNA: TGTGCCAGCAGCTTAGGGACAGCTATCTACGAGCAGTACTTC.

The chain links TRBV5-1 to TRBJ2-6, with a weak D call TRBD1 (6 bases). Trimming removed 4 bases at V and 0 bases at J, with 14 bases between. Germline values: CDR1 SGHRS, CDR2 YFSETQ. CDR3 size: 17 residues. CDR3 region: CASSPSRDNSGANVLTF. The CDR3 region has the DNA TGCGCCAGCAGCCCCAGCCGGGACAACTCTGGGGCCAACGTCCTGACTTTC.

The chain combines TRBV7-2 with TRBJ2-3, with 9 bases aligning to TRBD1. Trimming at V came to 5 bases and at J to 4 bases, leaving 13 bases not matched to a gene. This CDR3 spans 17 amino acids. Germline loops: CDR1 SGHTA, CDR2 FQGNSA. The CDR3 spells CASSIRPQGAEADTQYF. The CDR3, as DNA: TGTGCCAGCAGCATACGCCCACAGGGGGCGGAAGCAGATACGCAGTATTTT.

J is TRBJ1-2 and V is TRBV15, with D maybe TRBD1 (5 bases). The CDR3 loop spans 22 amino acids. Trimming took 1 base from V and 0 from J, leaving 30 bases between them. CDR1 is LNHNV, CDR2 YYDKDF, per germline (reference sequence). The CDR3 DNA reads TGTGCCACCAGCAGAGGTAGACTAAAAGGCAGGGCTAATGTGATCGCTAACTATGGCTACACCTTC. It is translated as CATSRGRLKGRANVIANYGYTF.

In nucleotides, the CDR3 is TGTGCCAGCAGCCCCCCCGCTTTGAGGGGCAGGGGCTATAATTCACCCCTCCACTTT. It translates to CASSPPALRGRGYNSPLHF. The V call is TRBV7-2, the J call TRBJ1-6; TRBD1 might be the D (6 bases). V lost 5 bases and J 3 bases, leaving 23 bases between the germline ends. The CDR3 loop spans 19 amino acids. Looked up from germline, CDR1 is SGHTA and CDR2 is FQGNSA.

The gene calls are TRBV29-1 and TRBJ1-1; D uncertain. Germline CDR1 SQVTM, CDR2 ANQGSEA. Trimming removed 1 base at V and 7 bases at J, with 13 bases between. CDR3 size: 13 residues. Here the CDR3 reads CSVEVETDIEAFF. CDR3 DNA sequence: TGCAGCGTTGAAGTAGAAACGGATATTGAAGCTTTCTTT.